Sequencing of this T cell receptor (beta chain) was carried out in a study of shared clonotypes between healthy human individuals. Study results and limitations: Naive CD4 clonotypes overlapped across a handful of donors at roughly 5%.

DNA at around 210 ng, about 30,000 T cell genomes, went into sorted-subset replicate PCRs. Sequencing was performed with immunoSEQ multiplex PCR; in TCRdb, only in-frame clones are kept and a portion is missing. The sample has 2,500,000 or so clones; 85% to 95% are singletons. This CDR3 has 15 residues. Trimming removed 1 base from V and 4 bases from J; junction bases left unmatched: 5. Germline loops: CDR1 LGHNA, CDR2 YNFKEQ. A word on this clone: Its antigen is as yet unknown.

The specimen sequenced was naive CD4+ T cells from PBMCs. Subset meaning: CD45RA+ positively selected. The chain employs TRBV4-2 and TRBJ2-7, with TRBD2 matching over 9 bases. This TCR derives from a young man in good health. Some clones in this sample may be carry-over from other donors' samples. Here the CDR3 reads CASSQGALAGYEQYF. In DNA form, the CDR3 reads TGTGCCAGCAGCCAAGGGGCTCTAGCGGGATACGAGCAGTACTTC.